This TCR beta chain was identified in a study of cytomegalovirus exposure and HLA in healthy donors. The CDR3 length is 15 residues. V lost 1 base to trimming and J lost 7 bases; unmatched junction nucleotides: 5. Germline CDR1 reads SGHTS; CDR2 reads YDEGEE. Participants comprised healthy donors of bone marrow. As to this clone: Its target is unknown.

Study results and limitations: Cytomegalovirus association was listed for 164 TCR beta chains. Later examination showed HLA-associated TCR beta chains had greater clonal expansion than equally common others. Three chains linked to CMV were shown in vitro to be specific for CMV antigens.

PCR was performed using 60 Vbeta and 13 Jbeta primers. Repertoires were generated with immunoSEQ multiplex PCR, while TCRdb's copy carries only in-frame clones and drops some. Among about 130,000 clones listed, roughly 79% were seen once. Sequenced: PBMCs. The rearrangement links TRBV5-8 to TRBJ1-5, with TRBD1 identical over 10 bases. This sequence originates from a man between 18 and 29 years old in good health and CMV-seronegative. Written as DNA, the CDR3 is TGTGCCAGCAGCTTGATAGGACAGGGGGTACAGCCCCAGCATTTT. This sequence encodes CASSLIGQGVQPQHF.